The 28 T cell receptor beta chains reported below all come from one sample, sequenced in a study of cytomegalovirus exposure and HLA in healthy donors. PCR employed 60 Vbeta and 13 Jbeta primers. TCRdb's table, derived via immunoSEQ multiplex PCR, lists solely in-frame clones and lacks some. The sample includes 170,000 or so clones, around 77% of them seen just once. What was sequenced was PBMCs. The receptor source for this set is a man aged 60 to 75 in good health and CMV-seronegative.

A few counts support this clone. This chain links TRBV5-1 with TRBJ1-1, with D possibly matching TRBD1 (5 bases). V lost 3 bases and J 1 base, leaving 16 bases between the germline ends. Germline lookup yields CDR1 SGHRS and CDR2 YFSETQ. This CDR3 is built from 16 residues. The CDR3: CASSSQGHGANTEAFF. For the CDR3, the DNA is TGCGCCAGCAGCTCACAAGGGCATGGGGCGAACACTGAAGCTTTCTTT.

This chain links TRBV5-6 with TRBJ2-2; D unresolved. Looked up from germline, CDR1 is SGHDT and CDR2 is YYEEEE. Trimming took off 1 base at V and 0 bases at J, with 7 bases between the two ends. The CDR3 spans 15 residues. In DNA form, the CDR3 reads TGTGCCAGCAGCTTGTATGGCACGAACACCGGGGAGCTGTTTTTT. Translating it yields CASSLYGTNTGELFF.

This clone has only a few counts. The chain employs TRBV5-4 and TRBJ1-1; 9 bases map to TRBD1. Per germline, CDR1 SGHNT and CDR2 YYREEE (reference sequence). CDR3 length equals 14 residues. After removal of 5 bases from V and 1 base from J, the junction contained 3 bases not matched to a gene. The CDR3 region is CASSSDRGNTEAFF. The CDR3 nucleotides read TGTGCCAGCAGTTCGGACAGGGGGAACACTGAAGCTTTCTTT.

This chain links TRBV25-1 with TRBJ2-1; 12 bases are shared with TRBD2. Germline V gene sequence: CDR1 MGHDK, CDR2 SYGVNS. The CDR3 is 16 amino acids. The J segment lost 5 bases and the V segment lost 2 bases, leaving 4 bases of the junction unmatched. CDR3 nucleotides: TGTGCCAGCAGTGAACGACGGACTAGCGGGAACAATGAGCAGTTCTTC. Translation: CASSERRTSGNNEQFF.

The chain employs TRBV7-5 and TRBJ2-7; TRBD2 is taken as the D call from the table, unchecked against the DNA. TRBV7-5 is a pseudogene locus. The CDR3 runs 16 residues. Here the CDR3 DNA reads TGTGCCAGAAGCTTTCCCCCGACTACTCTCTCCTACGAGCAGTACTTC. Protein: CARSFPPTTLSYEQYF.

The genes are TRBV2 and TRBJ2-5; 10 positions match TRBD1. Germline CDR1 and CDR2: SNHLY and FYNNEI. The V segment lost 6 bases and the J segment 3 bases; nucleotides outside the gene matches: 4. This CDR3 has 14 residues. CDR3 sequence (DNA): TGTGCCAGCAGGGCCGGGACAGGGGAAGAGACCCAGTACTTC. It translates to CASRAGTGEETQYF. Using reference TRBV2 and TRBJ2-5 for the parts outside the CDR3, the full variable domain is EPEVTQTPSHQVTQMGQEVILRCVPISNHLYFYWYRQILGQKVEFLVSFYNNEISEKSEIFDDQFSVERPDGSNFTLKIRSTKLEDSAMYFCASRAGTGEETQYFGPGTRLLVL.

CDR3 nucleotide sequence: TGTGCCAGTAGTATAGCAGAGGCGGCAGCTGAAGCTTTCTTT. Protein: CASSIAEAAAEAFF. The chain links TRBV19 to TRBJ1-1; no firm D call. The CDR3 covers 14 residues. The V end was cut by 1 base, the J end by 6 bases, with 12 bases between. Germline V gene sequence: CDR1 LNHDA, CDR2 SQIVND (reference sequence). The full variable domain, its missing parts supplied by reference TRBV19 and TRBJ1-1, is DGGITQSPKYLFRKEGQNVTLSCEQNLNHDAMYWYRQDPGQGLRLIYYSQIVNDFQKGDIAEGYSVSREKKESFPLTVTSAQKNPTAFYLCASSIAEAAAEAFFGQGTRLTVV.

The V and J genes are TRBV27 and TRBJ1-5, with 7 bases lining up with TRBD1. Germline-derived CDR1 and CDR2 are MNHEY and SMNVEV (reference sequence). The CDR3 has 14 residues. The ends lost 5 bases at V and 6 bases at J; junction bases unmatched: 7. The CDR3 loop reads CASSNRQGVQPQHF. CDR3 DNA sequence: TGTGCCAGCAGTAACCGACAGGGCGTTCAGCCCCAGCATTTT.

The J gene is TRBJ2-1, the V gene TRBV15; unclear D gene. The CDR3 has 15 amino acids. Trimming removed 0 bases from V and 4 bases from J, with 10 bases in between. From germline, CDR1 is LNHNV and CDR2 YYDKDF (reference sequence). This chain's CDR3 is CATSRDLAVYNEQFF. The CDR3 DNA is TGTGCCACCAGCAGAGATCTCGCGGTGTACAATGAGCAGTTCTTC.

The V gene is TRBV27, the J gene TRBJ1-3; TRBD1 matches 7 bases. Germline values: CDR1 MNHEY, CDR2 SMNVEV (reference sequence). The CDR3 has 15 amino acids. The junction had 7 bases not matched to a gene; V was cut back by 5 bases and J by 3 bases. The CDR3: CASSATGMSGNTIYF. DNA of the CDR3: TGTGCCAGCAGTGCGACAGGGATGAGTGGAAACACCATATATTTT.

CDR3 DNA: TGTGCCACCACGACAGGGGGTTTAGCCAAAAACATTCAGTACTTC. Translating gives CATTTGGLAKNIQYF. The chain is built from TRBV5-6 and TRBJ2-4, with 9 bases lining up with TRBD1. This CDR3 is 15 amino acids long. Germline-derived CDR1 and CDR2 are SGHDT and YYEEEE. After removal of 9 bases from V and 0 bases from J, the junction contained 7 bases not matched to a gene.

The rearrangement joins TRBV5-6 to TRBJ2-7; 9 nucleotides match TRBD1. The J segment lost 4 bases and the V segment lost 2 bases, leaving 7 bases of the junction unmatched. The length of the CDR3 is 15 residues. From germline, CDR1 is SGHDT and CDR2 YYEEEE. Here the CDR3 reads CASSFPGQGLYEQYF. CDR3 nucleotides: TGTGCCAGCAGCTTTCCGGGACAGGGATTATACGAGCAGTACTTC.

V usage is TRBV6-5 and J usage is TRBJ2-7; D is perhaps TRBD1 (6 bases). Germline values: CDR1 MNHEY, CDR2 SVGAGI. The length of the CDR3 is 16 residues. Trimming removed 0 bases at V and 5 bases at J, with 17 bases between. The CDR3: CASSYSLAGDVDEQYF. As DNA, the CDR3 is TGTGCCAGCAGTTACTCTCTGGCAGGGGATGTGGACGAGCAGTACTTC.

The chain couples TRBV18 to TRBJ1-1; TRBD1 might be the D (5 bases). The CDR3 has 16 amino acids. V lost 7 bases, J lost 0 bases, and 18 bases lay in between. Germline V gene lookup returns CDR1 KGHSH and CDR2 LQKENI. The CDR3 loop is CASFRGGSLMNTEAFF. CDR3 DNA: TGTGCCAGCTTTCGGGGGGGGTCACTAATGAACACTGAAGCTTTCTTT.

This clone came up a few times. This chain uses TRBV12-5 with TRBJ1-2; 7 bases are a match to TRBD1. Trimming removed 8 bases from V and 4 bases from J; junction bases left unmatched: 4. CDR1 LGHNT and CDR2 FRNRAP come from the germline V gene. The CDR3 runs 12 residues. The DNA of the CDR3 is TGTGCTAGTTCGACAGGGCCCTATGGCTACACCTTC. This translates into CASSTGPYGYTF.

This rearrangement joins TRBV6-1 to TRBJ2-7; a possible D gene is TRBD2 (6 bases). V lost 4 bases and J lost 4, with 20 bases in between. In germline, CDR1 is MNHNS, CDR2 SASEGT. This CDR3 has 16 residues. The CDR3 region is CASSGGDGWLLYEQYF. CDR3 DNA sequence: TGTGCCAGCAGTGGGGGGGACGGGTGGCTCCTTTACGAGCAGTACTTC.

This clone came up a few times. The rearrangement uses TRBV9 and TRBJ1-1; D gene uncertain. Germline V gives CDR1 SGDLS, CDR2 YYNGEE. The CDR3 runs 16 residues. Trimming stripped 0 bases from V and 2 bases from J, with 14 bases between. The CDR3 nucleotides read TGTGCCAGCAGCGTAGCTCCCTTGGCCTTAAACACTGAAGCTTTCTTT. Residues: CASSVAPLALNTEAFF.

This rearrangement joins TRBV6-6 to TRBJ2-7; 11 nucleotides match TRBD2. From germline, CDR1 is MNHNY and CDR2 SVGAGI (reference sequence). The trim removed 7 bases at V and 4 bases at J, leaving 3 bases unmatched. The CDR3 sequence is 13 residues long. The DNA of the CDR3 is TGTGCCAGCAAGGCTAGCGGGGGGTACGAGCAGTACTTC. It yields the protein CASKASGGYEQYF.

The chain has TRBV19 and TRBJ2-2; perhaps TRBD1 as D (5 bases). Germline CDR1 and CDR2: LNHDA and SQIVND (reference sequence). CDR3 length: 14 residues. V shed 5 bases and J shed 2 bases, with 9 bases lying between them. CDR3 residues: CASSSGPNTGELFF. The CDR3 nucleotides read TGTGCCAGTAGTTCAGGGCCAAACACCGGGGAGCTGTTTTTT.

The V and J genes are TRBV2 and TRBJ1-1, with 8 positions matching TRBD1. This CDR3 has 14 amino acids. Per germline, CDR1 SNHLY and CDR2 FYNNEI. With V trimmed by 5 bases and J by 6 bases, 8 bases remained unmatched. CDR3 in amino acids: CASSQQGVGAEAFF. CDR3 in DNA: TGTGCCAGCAGTCAACAGGGGGTTGGGGCTGAAGCTTTCTTT.

This rearrangement joins TRBV5-1 to TRBJ2-7; 10 positions match TRBD1. The trim removed 4 bases at V and 6 bases at J, leaving 10 bases unmatched. The CDR3 is 15 residues long. CDR1 is SGHRS and CDR2 is YFSETQ in the germline V gene. CDR3 sequence (DNA): TGCGCCAGCAGCCCGACTCGGGACAGGGGCTCCGAGCAGTACTTC. This codes for CASSPTRDRGSEQYF.

The chain recombines TRBV28 with TRBJ2-7, with 10 bases that match TRBD2. The CDR3 consists of 15 residues. Germline values: CDR1 MDHEN, CDR2 SYDVKM. V shed 6 bases and J 2 bases; nucleotides not matched to a gene: 7. The CDR3 nucleotides read TGTGCCAGCAGCCCTGGACTAGCGGATACCTACGAGCAGTACTTC. It encodes CASSPGLADTYEQYF.

V is TRBV2 and J is TRBJ2-3, with 10 nucleotides matching TRBD2. After removal of 7 bases from V and 4 bases from J, the junction contained 2 bases not matched to a gene. The CDR3 is made up of 13 amino acids. The germline V gene has CDR1 SNHLY and CDR2 FYNNEI. This CDR3 is CASTGLAADTQYF. The CDR3 nucleotides read TGTGCCAGCACCGGACTAGCGGCAGATACGCAGTATTTT. The full variable domain, in which reference TRBV2 and TRBJ2-3 provide the parts outside the CDR3, is EPEVTQTPSHQVTQMGQEVILRCVPISNHLYFYWYRQILGQKVEFLVSFYNNEISEKSEIFDDQFSVERPDGSNFTLKIRSTKLEDSAMYFCASTGLAADTQYFGPGTRLTVL.

The chain carries TRBV28 and TRBJ2-7, with D unclear. This CDR3 has 15 residues. Germline loops: CDR1 MDHEN, CDR2 SYDVKM. The V and J ends lost 4 bases and 0 bases respectively, with 13 bases between them. CDR3 DNA sequence: TGTGCCAGCAGTTCCCGCGCGAGGTACTCCTACGAGCAGTACTTC. Its translation is CASSSRARYSYEQYF.

The V gene is TRBV6-5, the J gene TRBJ2-7; D is unclear. The CDR3 is made up of 13 amino acids. Between the trimmed V and J ends, which lost 7 bases and 1 base, there was a span of 11 bases. Germline V lookup: CDR1 MNHEY, CDR2 SVGAGI. CDR3 DNA sequence: TGTGCCAGCAACCCACCAGGTTCCTACGAGCAGTACTTC. Residues: CASNPPGSYEQYF.

The chain uses TRBV5-8 and TRBJ1-5; 8 nucleotides align to TRBD1. The ends lost 4 bases at V and 1 base at J; junction bases unmatched: 4. The CDR3 is 15 residues long. Looked up from germline, CDR1 is SGHTS and CDR2 is YDEGEE. The CDR3 DNA is TGTGCCAGCAGCGCTCGACAGGGGAGCAATCAGCCCCAGCATTTT. Amino acid sequence: CASSARQGSNQPQHF.

The genes are TRBV7-9 and TRBJ2-1; no reliable D call. The CDR3 has 12 residues. Germline assignment: CDR1 SEHNR and CDR2 FQNEAQ (reference sequence). Trimming shortened V by 5 bases and J by 12 bases, and 14 bases separated the two germline ends. Written as DNA, the CDR3 is TGTGCCAGCAGCCAAAATTATCAGTGGCAGTTCTTC. It yields the protein CASSQNYQWQFF.

The rearrangement links TRBV30 to TRBJ2-3; 8 bases are a match to TRBD2. The germline gives CDR1 GTSNPN, CDR2 SVGIG (reference sequence). The CDR3 sequence is 15 residues long. V dropped 0 bases and J dropped 4; count of bases not matched to a gene: 6. The DNA of the CDR3 is TGTGCCTGGAGTGTTTTAGCGGGAATCGCAGATACGCAGTATTTT. This gives the protein CAWSVLAGIADTQYF.